This record looks at one TCR beta chain sequence and its context. This sample was taken from a study of shared clonotypes between healthy human individuals. The CDR3 consists of 16 residues. Germline lookup yields CDR1 PRHDT and CDR2 FYEKMQ (reference sequence). In the authors' workflow: From ImmunoSEQ came sequences covering only the junction and carrying no quality scores, so filtering differed. The table came from immunoSEQ multiplex PCR; TCRdb's copy has only in-frame clones and leaves some out. The D gene and trimming were derived from the DNA, and the V and J assignments and clone size from that table. The sample holds around 500,000 clones, 76% seen once.

This chain links TRBV13 with TRBJ2-5; TRBD1 matches 8 bases. Near its end, the DNA agrees better with TRBJ2-7, so the J call may be wrong. Sequencing was carried out using PBMCs. The receptor's source is a woman between 40 and 50 years old in good health. Some clones in this sample may be carry-over from other donors' samples. The CDR3 sequence is CASSFNRDRSIGEQYF. The CDR3 DNA sequence: TGTGCCAGCAGCTTTAACCGGGACAGGAGTATTGGCGAGCAGTACTTC.